Listed here are 10 T cell receptor beta chains from one sample, sequenced in a study of T cells in Graves' hyperthyroidism and ophthalmopathy. Researchers amplified the TCR beta CDR3 regions from RNA transcripts. First-round RT-PCR with HTBI primers amplified the TCR CDR3 region. TCRdb ran MiXCR on the multiplex PCR reads and lists one entry per CDR3 protein. The sample has more than 500,000 distinct CDR3 sequences; more than 15% are singletons. The sequenced sample consisted of blood. These receptors were collected from a woman under 40 with Graves' ophthalmopathy.

This clonotype appeared many times. The chain recombines TRBV6-1 with TRBJ2-7; 7 nucleotides align to TRBD2. V lost 6 bases and J lost 3; bases outside the gene matches: 14. Germline V gives CDR1 MNHNS, CDR2 SASEGT. The CDR3 has 16 residues. The CDR3 sequence: CASSPERAGTYYEQYF. The DNA of the CDR3 is TGTGCCAGCAGCCCCGAGCGAGCGGGAACTTACTACGAGCAGTACTTC.

The rearrangement joins TRBV7-2 to TRBJ2-3, with D unresolved. Trimming stripped 5 bases from V and 2 bases from J, with 11 bases between. The germline V gene has CDR1 SGHTA and CDR2 FQGNSA. CDR3 size: 14 residues. As DNA, the CDR3 is TGTGCCAGCAGCCCCCTCACGACCACAGATACGCAGTATTTT. Translating it yields CASSPLTTTDTQYF.

V and J are TRBV29-1 and TRBJ2-1; D gene unclear. This CDR3 region has 11 residues. Germline CDR1 SQVTM, CDR2 ANQGSEA. With 0 bases removed from V and 13 bases from J, the gap between germline ends came to 10 bases. The CDR3 loop is CSVEDEKRQFF. CDR3 sequence (DNA): TGCAGCGTTGAAGATGAGAAAAGACAGTTCTTC.

The V call is TRBV20-1, the J call TRBJ2-3; D might be TRBD2 (5 bases). This CDR3 has 12 amino acids. The V and J ends lost 6 bases and 8 bases respectively, with 15 bases between them. From germline, CDR1 is DFQATT and CDR2 SNEGSKA (reference sequence). CDR3 DNA sequence: TGCAGTGCGAGTTGGACTCAGAGTACGCAGTATTTT. Amino acids: CSASWTQSTQYF.

This clonotype was picked up a small number of times. The chain couples TRBV10-2 to TRBJ2-7; tentatively, D is TRBD1 (5 bases). The CDR3 length is 15 residues. The V end lost 1 base, the J end lost 3 bases, and 13 bases lay between the germline ends. CDR1 is WSHSY, CDR2 SAAADI, per germline. The CDR3 is CASSELRQHDYEQYF. The CDR3, as DNA: TGCGCCAGCAGTGAGTTGAGACAGCACGACTACGAGCAGTACTTC.

This clonotype was found many times. The CDR3 DNA follows: TGTGCCAGCAGTTTACCGGGACAGGGTTCCTACGAGCAGTACTTC. It yields the protein CASSLPGQGSYEQYF. This chain uses TRBV28 with TRBJ2-7; 9 bases agree with TRBD1. There are 15 residues in the CDR3. J gave up 1 base and V 2 bases, and 3 bases lay outside the gene matches. Germline CDR1 reads MDHEN; CDR2 reads SYDVKM. Drawing the rest from reference TRBV28 and TRBJ2-7, the complete variable domain is DVKVTQSSRYLVKRTGEKVFLECVQDMDHENMFWYRQDPGLGLRLIYFSYDVKMKEKGDIPEGYSVSREKKERFSLILESASTNQTSMYLCASSLPGQGSYEQYFGPGTRLTVT.

The J gene is TRBJ2-7, the V gene TRBV19, with D possibly called TRBD1 or TRBD2 (6 bases each). This CDR3 is built from 15 residues. Germline V lookup: CDR1 LNHDA, CDR2 SQIVND (reference sequence). Trimming shortened V by 5 bases and J by 0 bases, and 14 bases separated the two germline ends. The CDR3 here is CASSAARDISYEQYF. Here the CDR3 DNA reads TGTGCCAGTAGTGCCGCGCGGGACATCTCCTACGAGCAGTACTTC.

This clonotype showed up just a few times. V is TRBV5-4 and J is TRBJ2-2; possible D gene TRBD2, 5 bases. CDR1 and CDR2 from the germline V gene are SGHNT and YYREEE (reference sequence). Trimming cost V 0 bases and J 6 bases, with 9 bases left between them. There are 14 residues in the CDR3. CDR3 sequence (DNA): TGTGCCAGCAGCTTGGCCGGGAAGCCCGGGGAGCTGTTTTTT. The encoded protein is CASSLAGKPGELFF.

This clonotype came up many times. V gene TRBV3-1 combines with J gene TRBJ2-1, with D uncertain. CDR1 and CDR2 (germline): LGHDT, YNNKEL (reference sequence). The V end was cut by 0 bases, the J end by 9 bases, with 6 bases between. There are 12 residues in the CDR3. CDR3 in amino acids: CASSQDVGEQFF. CDR3 nucleotides: TGTGCCAGCAGCCAAGATGTGGGTGAGCAGTTCTTC.

CDR3 DNA sequence: TGCGCCAGCAGCCCCAGGGACAGGGCGAACACCGGGGAGCTGTTTTTT. Translating it yields CASSPRDRANTGELFF. The chain is built from TRBV4-3 and TRBJ2-2; 9 nucleotides match TRBD1. Germline trimming cut 4 bases from V and 0 bases from J; bases unmatched to any gene: 3. CDR1 and CDR2 (germline): LGHNA, YSLEER. This CDR3 has 16 residues.